Listed below are T cell receptor beta chains from one sample, sequenced in a study of T cell changes during pregnancy in multiple sclerosis. Libraries were prepared by immunoSEQ multiplex PCR; TCRdb keeps only in-frame clonotypes and omits some of them. The table includes tens of thousands of clones, more than 90% detected once. The sequenced sample was CD4+ T cells from peripheral blood mononuclear cells, obtained before pregnancy. These receptors were collected from a female donor with multiple sclerosis, enrolled in a pregnancy study. CDR3s include the opening cysteine and the closing phenylalanine or tryptophan. D genes are given only for firm matches. Where a row states a size, it is once, few, many or the class of an expanded clone; other rows omit it.

CASSLAEDTDTQYF TGTGCCAGCAGCTTAGCCGAGGACACAGATACGCAGTATTTT NA TRBJ2-3 TRBV7-7 NA
CASSSLTGLTRSYNEQFF TGTGCCAGCAGCTCGTTAACGGGACTCACCCGCTCCTACAATGAGCAGTTCTTC NA TRBJ2-1 TRBV11-2 NA
CASSLGTGTEAFF TGTGCCAGCAGCCTCGGGACAGGCACTGAAGCTTTCTTT NA TRBJ1-1 TRBV6-5 TRBD1
CASSQDIGYEQYF TGTGCCAGCAGCCAAGATATCGGGTACGAGCAGTACTTC NA TRBJ2-7 TRBV4-2 NA
CASRYRQGPSYEQYF TGCGCCAGCAGATACCGGCAGGGGCCCTCCTACGAGCAGTACTTC NA TRBJ2-7 TRBV5-1 NA
CASSLALLNEQFF TGTGCCAGCAGCTTAGCCTTGTTGAATGAGCAGTTCTTC NA TRBJ2-1 TRBV7-2 NA
CSVVTGGYGYTF TGCAGCGTAGTTACAGGGGGCTATGGCTACACCTTC NA TRBJ1-2 TRBV29-1 TRBD1
CASTAEPLAASTDTQYF TGTGCCAGCACCGCAGAGCCGCTAGCGGCCAGCACAGATACGCAGTATTTT NA TRBJ2-3 TRBV19 TRBD2
CASSESQGYRGQFF TGCGCCAGCAGTGAGTCGCAAGGGTACAGGGGGCAGTTCTTC NA TRBJ2-1 TRBV10-1 TRBD1
CASSFGRRALGEQYF TGTGCCAGCAGCTTCGGGCGGAGGGCCCTGGGGGAGCAGTACTTC NA TRBJ2-7 TRBV5-6 NA
CASSPQGRGGELFF TGTGCCAGCAGCCCACAGGGAAGGGGCGGGGAGCTGTTTTTT NA TRBJ2-2 TRBV27 NA
CAVQGSGEQYF TGTGCCGTACAGGGCTCGGGTGAGCAGTACTTC NA TRBJ2-7 TRBV6-5 NA
CASSLRGSTDTQYF TGCGCCAGCAGCCTGAGGGGGAGCACAGATACGCAGTATTTT NA TRBJ2-3 TRBV5-1 NA
CAWRRGANNEQFF TGTGCCTGGCGGCGGGGGGCGAACAATGAGCAGTTCTTC NA TRBJ2-1 TRBV30 TRBD2
CASSPDSSYQPQHF TGTGCCAGCTCACCAGACAGTAGTTATCAGCCCCAGCATTTT once TRBJ1-5 TRBV18 NA
CASSERGHSYEQYF TGTGCCAGCAGCGAGAGGGGACACAGCTACGAGCAGTACTTC NA TRBJ2-7 TRBV9 NA
CASSLRTAMSAGLAGLNGRNEQFF TGTGCCAGCAGTCTACGGACAGCTATGTCTGCGGGACTAGCGGGACTAAATGGGCGCAATGAGCAGTTCTTC NA TRBJ2-1 TRBV27 TRBD2
CASSSPPGVWAFF TGTGCCAGCAGTTCCCCCCCGGGGGTTTGGGCTTTCTTT NA TRBJ1-1 TRBV28 NA
CASSVGGPYNEQFF TGCGCCAGCAGTGTCGGGGGACCTTACAATGAGCAGTTCTTC NA TRBJ2-1 TRBV10-1 NA
CASSPSLTGPIYNEQFF TGTGCCAGTAGTCCCTCCCTGACAGGGCCGATTTACAATGAGCAGTTCTTC NA TRBJ2-1 TRBV19 TRBD1
CASFAGRETDTQYF TGTGCCAGCTTCGCGGGGAGGGAGACAGATACGCAGTATTTT NA TRBJ2-3 TRBV6-5 TRBD2
CAISESDGRGQIF TGTGCCATCAGTGAGTCCGATGGGCGGGGGCAGATTTTT NA TRBJ1-4 TRBV10-3 NA
CASRIGQLRTGELFF TGTGCCAGCAGAATTGGACAACTTCGAACCGGGGAGCTGTTTTTT NA TRBJ2-2 TRBV2 NA
CASSNRWNTGELFF TGTGCCAGCAGTAACAGGTGGAACACCGGGGAGCTGTTTTTT NA TRBJ2-2 TRBV21-1 NA
CASSPRTGRAGELFF TGTGCCAGCAGCCCTAGGACAGGGAGGGCCGGGGAGCTGTTTTTT NA TRBJ2-2 TRBV6-5 NA
CANRGQGVGEAFF TGTGCCAACAGGGGGCAGGGGGTGGGTGAAGCTTTCTTT NA TRBJ1-1 TRBV2 TRBD1
CSARPGDGYTF TGCAGTGCTAGGCCCGGGGATGGCTACACCTTC NA TRBJ1-2 TRBV20-1 NA
CSVEGGLAGYNEQFF TGCAGCGTTGAAGGAGGACTAGCGGGATACAATGAGCAGTTCTTC NA TRBJ2-1 TRBV29-1 TRBD2
CASSLAVGDSQETQYF TGTGCCAGCAGCTTGGCCGTTGGGGACAGTCAAGAGACCCAGTACTTC once TRBJ2-5 TRBV5-5 TRBD1
CASSFGGGSYSNQPQHF TGTGCCAGCAGTTTCGGCGGGGGCTCATATAGCAATCAGCCCCAGCATTTT NA TRBJ1-5 TRBV27 NA
CASSQTELSYNEQFF TGCGCCAGCAGCCAGACAGAATTATCCTACAATGAGCAGTTCTTC NA TRBJ2-1 TRBV5-1 NA
CASLRGRGEKLFF TGTGCCAGTCTCCGGGGGAGAGGTGAAAAACTGTTTTTT NA TRBJ1-4 TRBV19 NA
CASSPGRDGGADTQYF TGCGCCAGCAGCCCGGGCCGGGACGGGGGGGCAGATACGCAGTATTTT once TRBJ2-3 TRBV5-1 TRBD2
CASKQGGGSYNEQFF TGTGCCAGCAAACAGGGCGGGGGGTCCTACAATGAGCAGTTCTTC NA TRBJ2-1 TRBV2 TRBD2
CASSDGRAGAQLGGYTF TGTGCCAGCAGCGACGGAAGGGCGGGGGCGCAATTGGGCGGCTACACCTTC NA TRBJ1-2 TRBV11-2 NA
CASRQGARYGYTF TGTGCCAGCAGACAGGGGGCGCGCTATGGCTACACCTTC NA TRBJ1-2 TRBV6-5 TRBD1